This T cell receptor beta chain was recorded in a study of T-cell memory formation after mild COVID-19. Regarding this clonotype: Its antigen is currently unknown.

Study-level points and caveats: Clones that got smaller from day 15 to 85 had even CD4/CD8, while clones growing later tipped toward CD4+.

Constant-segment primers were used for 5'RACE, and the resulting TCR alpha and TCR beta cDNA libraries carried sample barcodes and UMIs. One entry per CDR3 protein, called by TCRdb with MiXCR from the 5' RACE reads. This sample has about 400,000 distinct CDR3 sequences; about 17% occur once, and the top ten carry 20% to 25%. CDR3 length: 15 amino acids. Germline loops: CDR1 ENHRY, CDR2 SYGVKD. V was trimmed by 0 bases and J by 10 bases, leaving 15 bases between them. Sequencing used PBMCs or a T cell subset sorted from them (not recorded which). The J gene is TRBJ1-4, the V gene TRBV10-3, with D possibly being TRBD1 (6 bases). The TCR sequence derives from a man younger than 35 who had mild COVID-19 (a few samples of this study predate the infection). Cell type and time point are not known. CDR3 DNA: TGTGCCATCAGTGAGTCGAGGGGGGACTCCGTAAAACTGTTTTTT. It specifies CAISESRGDSVKLFF.